In this sample, the clone carrying this T cell receptor (beta chain) turned up a few times. These data belong to a study of blood T cells in healthy people across ages. The germline gives CDR1 SGHRS, CDR2 YFSETQ. CDR3 size: 15 residues. V shed 4 bases and J 7 bases; nucleotides not matched to a gene: 9. Sample-barcoded 5' priming and a J-beta primer mix drove a second PCR of roughly 7 to 11 cycles. Each CDR3 protein gets one entry after TCRdb re-called the 5' RACE reads with MiXCR. The sample includes around 870,000 distinct CDR3 sequences, 25% to 35% of them seen just once. This clonotype was sampled from a woman older than 75 in good health. The sample taken for sequencing was blood. The chain combines TRBV5-1 with TRBJ2-1; TRBD1 matches 9 bases. CDR3 sequence: CASSIGTGRGNEQFF. CDR3 DNA sequence: TGCGCCAGCAGCATTGGGACAGGGCGCGGAAATGAGCAGTTCTTC. Full variable domain (outside the CDR3, taken from reference TRBV5-1 and TRBJ2-1): KAGVTQTPRYLIKTRGQQVTLSCSPISGHRSVSWYQQTPGQGLQFLFEYFSETQRNKGNFPGRFSGRQFSNSRSEMNVSTLELGDSALYLCASSIGTGRGNEQFFGPGTRLTVL.